These 17 T cell receptor beta chains came from one sample sequenced in a study of beta chain features in type 1 diabetes. Broader study findings: Researchers report that Type 1 diabetes patients had moderately but significantly shorter TCRB CDR3s across all four CD4+ subsets.

All of the isolated RNA was reverse transcribed, so expressed TCRB transcripts were sequenced. Measured with immunoSEQ multiplex PCR; TCRdb has only the in-frame clones, and not every one. Of around 20,000 clones listed, about 69% were seen once; the top ten hold 4.2%. The antigens for these receptors are not known. Sequencing input: Tregs from blood. The origin of the receptors is a man aged 18 to 35 with type 1 diabetes.

The rearrangement joins TRBV18 to TRBJ2-6, with unresolved D. V lost 6 bases to trimming and J lost 4 bases, with 10 bases between them. The CDR3 covers 14 residues. The germline gives CDR1 KGHSH, CDR2 LQKENI. The chain's CDR3 is CASSLNRGANVLTF. In DNA, the CDR3 is TGTGCCAGCTCCCTCAATCGGGGGGCCAACGTCCTGACTTTC.

The chain joins TRBV7-9 to TRBJ2-7, with D possibly being TRBD2 (6 bases). V was shortened by 6 bases and J by 2 bases, with 11 bases between the two germline ends. The CDR3 is 13 residues long. Per the germline V gene, CDR1 is SEHNR and CDR2 is FQNEAQ (reference sequence). The CDR3: CASSFSGAYEQYF. The CDR3 DNA reads TGTGCCAGCAGTTTTAGCGGCGCCTACGAGCAGTACTTC.

The chain carries TRBV7-2 and TRBJ2-7; 13 bases align to TRBD2. The V gene's germline CDR1 is SGHTA and CDR2 FQGNSA. V trimming: 3 bases; J trimming: 5 bases; junction bases outside the gene matches: 1. The CDR3 is made up of 14 amino acids. CDR3 loop: CASSFGLAGDEQYF. The CDR3 nucleotides are TGTGCCAGCAGCTTCGGACTAGCGGGGGACGAGCAGTACTTC.

This clone was counted a few times. V and J are TRBV6-5 and TRBJ2-7; a possible D gene is TRBD2 (7 bases). V was trimmed by 6 bases and J by 3 bases, leaving 15 bases between them. CDR1 MNHEY and CDR2 SVGAGI come from the germline V gene. The CDR3 runs to 14 residues. The CDR3 sequence is CASSSRGAFYEQYF. The CDR3 DNA is TGTGCCAGCAGCAGTCGGGGGGCCTTCTACGAGCAGTACTTC.

The chain has TRBV4-1 and TRBJ2-3, with no clear D. Trimming cost V 1 base and J 0 bases, with 8 bases left between them. CDR1 and CDR2 (germline): MGHRA, YSYEKL. The length of the CDR3 is 15 residues. The CDR3 sequence: CASSQGQTSTDTQYF. In nucleotides, the CDR3 is TGCGCCAGCAGCCAAGGTCAGACTAGCACAGATACGCAGTATTTT.

CDR3 in amino acids: CASSLGQGNEKLFF. The CDR3 coding sequence is TGTGCCAGCAGCTTAGGTCAGGGCAATGAAAAACTGTTTTTT. The chain couples TRBV7-2 to TRBJ1-4, with D perhaps TRBD1 (5 bases). The germline V gene has CDR1 SGHTA and CDR2 FQGNSA. The CDR3 is made up of 14 amino acids. Deletions cut 1 base from V and 5 bases from J, with 8 bases between.

J is TRBJ2-3 and V is TRBV7-2; 14 positions agree with TRBD2. After removal of 1 base from V and 7 bases from J, the junction contained 1 base not matched to a gene. The CDR3 totals 15 residues. Germline CDR1 SGHTA, CDR2 FQGNSA. The CDR3 is CASSLGLAGGYTQYF. The CDR3 DNA reads TGTGCCAGCAGCTTAGGACTAGCGGGGGGGTATACGCAGTATTTT.

The CDR3 reads CASSNRGSYGQFF. DNA for the CDR3: TGTGCCAGTAGTAATCGAGGGTCATATGGGCAGTTCTTC. The chain couples TRBV19 to TRBJ2-1; a possible D gene is TRBD2 (5 bases). The V end lost 4 bases, the J end lost 12 bases, and 16 bases lay between the germline ends. Germline loops: CDR1 LNHDA, CDR2 SQIVND (reference sequence). The CDR3 runs 13 residues.

The chain has TRBV4-3 and TRBJ2-3, with 8 bases aligning to TRBD1. Germline CDR1 and CDR2: LGHNA and YSLEER. The J segment lost 3 bases and the V segment lost 4 bases, leaving 3 bases of the junction unmatched. This CDR3 is built from 14 residues. CDR3 residues: CASSPDRETDTQYF. CDR3 coding DNA: TGCGCCAGCAGCCCGGACAGGGAGACAGATACGCAGTATTTT.

This chain connects TRBV11-2 to TRBJ1-1, with TRBD1 identical over 9 bases. Germline CDR1 SGHAT, CDR2 FQNNGV. The CDR3 runs 13 residues. After removal of 1 base from V and 9 bases from J, the junction contained 3 bases not matched to a gene. CDR3 in DNA: TGTGCCAGCAGCTTAGGGGACAGGGAGAAAGCTTTCTTT. Protein: CASSLGDREKAFF.

The rearrangement uses TRBV19 and TRBJ2-1, with 11 bases identical to TRBD1. Germline loops: CDR1 LNHDA, CDR2 SQIVND (reference sequence). The CDR3 is 16 residues long. The junction had 6 bases not matched to a gene; V was cut back by 5 bases and J by 3 bases. CDR3 sequence reads: CASSLRGTGGYNEQFF. In DNA, the CDR3 is TGTGCCAGTAGTCTCCGGGGGACAGGGGGCTACAATGAGCAGTTCTTC.

The chain links TRBV11-2 to TRBJ2-1, with 8 nucleotides matching TRBD1. CDR1 SGHAT and CDR2 FQNNGV come from the germline V gene. V trimming: 5 bases; J trimming: 1 base; junction bases outside the gene matches: 7. This CDR3 region has 16 residues. This CDR3 is CASSPRDRRSYNEQFF. The CDR3 DNA follows: TGTGCCAGCAGCCCGCGGGACAGGCGATCCTACAATGAGCAGTTCTTC. Based on the CDR3 plus reference TRBV11-2 and TRBJ2-1, the full variable domain is EAGVAQSPRYKIIEKRQSVAFWCNPISGHATLYWYQQILGQGPKLLIQFQNNGVVDDSQLPKDRFSAERLKGVDSTLKIQPAKLEDSAVYLCASSPRDRRSYNEQFFGPGTRLTVL.

This CDR3 reads CSVKGGSSYNEQFF. The CDR3, as DNA: TGCAGCGTGAAGGGGGGGAGCTCCTACAATGAGCAGTTCTTC. V gene TRBV29-1 combines with J gene TRBJ2-1; maybe TRBD2 (7 bases). Germline CDR1 reads SQVTM; CDR2 reads ANQGSEA. The CDR3 sequence is 14 residues long. The V end was cut by 6 bases, the J end by 0 bases, with 12 bases between.

The chain uses TRBV5-4 and TRBJ2-5; D is perhaps TRBD1 (6 bases). The CDR3 is 14 residues long. The germline gives CDR1 SGHNT, CDR2 YYREEE (reference sequence). V lost 1 base, J lost 1 base, and 8 bases lay in between. CDR3 amino acids: CASSLTGSQETQYF. CDR3 coding DNA: TGTGCCAGCAGCTTGACAGGGAGCCAAGAGACCCAGTACTTC. Looking up the rest from reference TRBV5-4 and TRBJ2-5 gives the full variable domain: ETGVTQSPTHLIKTRGQQVTLRCSSQSGHNTVSWYQQALGQGPQFIFQYYREEENGRGNFPPRFSGLQFPNYSSELNVNALELDDSALYLCASSLTGSQETQYFGPGTRLLVL.

The CDR3, as DNA: TGCAGCGTTCGGGGACAGGGCTTAAACTATGGCTACACCTTC. Amino acid sequence: CSVRGQGLNYGYTF. This chain connects TRBV29-1 to TRBJ1-2; 9 bases align to TRBD1. CDR1 is SQVTM and CDR2 is ANQGSEA in the germline V gene. Trimming cost V 5 bases and J 2 bases; bases outside gene matches: 6. The CDR3 is made up of 14 amino acids. The variable domain in full, completed from reference TRBV29-1 and TRBJ1-2, reads SAVISQKPSRDICQRGTSLTIQCQVDSQVTMMFWYRQQPGQSLTLIATANQGSEATYESGFVIDKFPISRPNLTFSTLTVSNMSPEDSSIYLCSVRGQGLNYGYTFGSGTRLTVV.

The chain combines TRBV29-1 with TRBJ2-1, with 12 bases matching TRBD2. The V gene end was trimmed by 7 bases and the J gene end by 0 bases; junction bases not matched to a gene: 16. CDR3 length: 19 amino acids. The V gene's germline CDR1 is SQVTM and CDR2 ANQGSEA. The CDR3 region has the DNA TGCAGCGCTTTTTTCGAGACTAGCGGGGGCCGGAGCTCCTACAATGAGCAGTTCTTC. It codes for CSAFFETSGGRSSYNEQFF.

V usage is TRBV7-2 and J usage is TRBJ1-1; D might be TRBD1 (6 bases). The CDR3 length is 13 residues. Germline lookup yields CDR1 SGHTA and CDR2 FQGNSA. Trimming took 5 bases from V and 5 from J, leaving 12 bases between them. Written as DNA, the CDR3 is TGTGCCAGCAGCCGAGGGGGGGGGACTGAAGCTTTCTTT. Residues: CASSRGGGTEAFF.